This T cell receptor beta chain was obtained from a study of CD8+ T cells in alopecia areata. General study results and limits: Both scalp clonality and the expanded CD8+ clones among the top 100 showed a significant decrease with tofacitinib. Researchers report lesional scalp, most notably alopecia totalis/universalis, outstripped normal scalp in clonality.

After isolation, RNA underwent reverse transcription to generate cDNA as the sequencing template. Sequencing used immunoSEQ multiplex PCR; TCRdb keeps in-frame clones, though not all of them. The sample lists fewer than 250,000 clones, 43% occurring once. Per the germline V gene, CDR1 is SQVTM and CDR2 is ANQGSEA. V was cut by 4 bases and J by 1 base, with 8 bases left in between. The CDR3 spans 13 residues. Turning to this clone: The target antigen is unknown.

As for treatment: oral pan-JAK inhibitor, 5-10 mg twice daily. Alopecia areata patients provided lesional scalp punch biopsies and peripheral blood, both collected for the study. The chain couples TRBV29-1 to TRBJ1-5; D is undetermined. This TCR came from a human donor with alopecia areata. The specimen was CD4+ T cells sorted from blood, collected at roughly week 36, from a patient treated with tofacitinib. The CDR3 here is CSVGSGSNQPQHF. The CDR3 coding sequence is TGCAGCGTTGGATCGGGGAGCAATCAGCCCCAGCATTTT. The full variable domain, its missing parts supplied by reference TRBV29-1 and TRBJ1-5, is SAVISQKPSRDICQRGTSLTIQCQVDSQVTMMFWYRQQPGQSLTLIATANQGSEATYESGFVIDKFPISRPNLTFSTLTVSNMSPEDSSIYLCSVGSGSNQPQHFGDGTRLSIL.